The 23 T cell receptor beta chains reported below all come from one sample, sequenced in a study of identifying expanded T cells in peripheral blood. The table came from immunoSEQ multiplex PCR; TCRdb's copy has only in-frame clones and leaves some out. The sample has approximately 100,000 clones; roughly 89% are singletons. Sample: blood. These receptors all stem from a person aged 18 to 75 in good health.

The chain links TRBV20-1 to TRBJ1-2, with D uncertain. Germline V gene data show CDR1 as DFQATT and CDR2 as SNEGSKA (reference sequence). The CDR3 length is 11 residues. V lost 3 bases to trimming and J lost 5 bases, with 7 bases between them. CDR3 loop: CSASGLYGYTF. Here the CDR3 DNA reads TGCAGTGCTAGTGGGCTATATGGCTACACCTTC.

The chain recombines TRBV19 with TRBJ2-7, with 7 bases aligning to TRBD2. With V trimmed by 3 bases and J by 0 bases, 5 bases remained unmatched. The CDR3 covers 15 residues. Per the germline V gene, CDR1 is LNHDA and CDR2 is SQIVND (reference sequence). The CDR3 sequence is CASSMGGVSSYEQYF. As DNA, the CDR3 is TGTGCCAGTAGTATGGGGGGGGTGTCCTCCTACGAGCAGTACTTC. Looking up the rest from reference TRBV19 and TRBJ2-7 gives the full variable domain: DGGITQSPKYLFRKEGQNVTLSCEQNLNHDAMYWYRQDPGQGLRLIYYSQIVNDFQKGDIAEGYSVSREKKESFPLTVTSAQKNPTAFYLCASSMGGVSSYEQYFGPGTRLTVT.

The sample holds one count of this clone. The V and J genes are TRBV9 and TRBJ1-6; no firm D call. The CDR3 spans 14 residues. Germline CDR1 SGDLS, CDR2 YYNGEE. The V and J ends lost 0 bases and 13 bases respectively, with 14 bases between them. The CDR3 region is CASSVGVGREPLHF. The CDR3 DNA sequence: TGTGCCAGCAGCGTAGGAGTTGGGAGGGAGCCCCTCCACTTT.

V is TRBV11-2 and J is TRBJ2-5; 9 bases match TRBD2. The CDR3 totals 15 residues. The germline V gene encodes CDR1 SGHAT and CDR2 FQNNGV. Unmatched junction bases numbered 4, after V lost 3 bases and J lost 2 bases. CDR3 coding DNA: TGTGCCAGCAGCTTTAGAGCGGGGGGTCAAGAGACCCAGTACTTC. Residues: CASSFRAGGQETQYF. The entire variable domain, with the rest obtained from reference TRBV11-2 and TRBJ2-5, is as follows: EAGVAQSPRYKIIEKRQSVAFWCNPISGHATLYWYQQILGQGPKLLIQFQNNGVVDDSQLPKDRFSAERLKGVDSTLKIQPAKLEDSAVYLCASSFRAGGQETQYFGPGTRLLVL.

The chain is built from TRBV7-6 and TRBJ1-5; 8 positions agree with TRBD1. This CDR3 spans 14 amino acids. Looked up from germline, CDR1 is SGHVS and CDR2 is FNYEAQ. J lost 6 bases, V lost 5 bases, and 6 bases had no gene match. The CDR3 DNA sequence: TGTGCCAGCAGCCACGGACAGGGCGGTCAGCCCCAGCATTTT. Protein sequence: CASSHGQGGQPQHF.

V usage is TRBV6-1 and J usage is TRBJ2-1, with 15 bases aligning to TRBD2. V dropped 4 bases and J dropped 9; count of bases not matched to a gene: 7. There are 16 residues in the CDR3. CDR1 and CDR2 from the germline V gene are MNHNS and SASEGT. CDR3 nucleotides: TGTGCCAGCAGTGTAGGACTAGCGGGGGGGTCGGGTGAGCAGTTCTTC. This encodes CASSVGLAGGSGEQFF.

The V and J genes are TRBV19 and TRBJ2-5; D assignment may be TRBD1 or TRBD2 (5 bases each). V shed 5 bases and J shed 0 bases, with 10 bases lying between them. The CDR3 covers 14 residues. Germline CDR1 is LNHDA and CDR2 is SQIVND (reference sequence). This CDR3 is CASSPPGHQETQYF. CDR3 DNA sequence: TGTGCCAGTAGTCCTCCGGGACACCAAGAGACCCAGTACTTC.

V is TRBV6-1 and J is TRBJ1-4; D may be TRBD1 (6 bases). The CDR3 runs to 21 residues. Trimming pared 1 base from V and 3 bases from J, leaving 27 bases between. Per the germline V gene, CDR1 is MNHNS and CDR2 is SASEGT. The CDR3 region is CASSEGAFPWGGRISNEKLFF. CDR3 DNA sequence: TGTGCCAGCAGTGAAGGGGCCTTCCCGTGGGGGGGGCGAATCTCTAATGAAAAACTGTTTTTT.

This sequence joins TRBV7-2 and TRBJ2-1; D may be TRBD2 (5 bases). The V gene's germline CDR1 is SGHTA and CDR2 FQGNSA. Trimming took off 2 bases at V and 1 base at J, with 9 bases between the two ends. CDR3 length: 15 amino acids. The CDR3 DNA sequence: TGTGCCAGCAGCTTATTAGGACTGTCCTACAATGAGCAGTTCTTC. As protein: CASSLLGLSYNEQFF.

The genes are TRBV7-2 and TRBJ2-5, with 10 positions matching TRBD2. Germline lookup yields CDR1 SGHTA and CDR2 FQGNSA. This CDR3 has 14 amino acids. Losses at the gene ends were 3 bases for V and 5 bases for J; bases not matched to a gene: 3. CDR3 amino acids: CASSLGLASETQYF. CDR3 DNA: TGTGCCAGCAGCTTGGGACTAGCGTCGGAGACCCAGTACTTC. Together with reference TRBV7-2 and TRBJ2-5, the CDR3 gives the full variable domain: GAGVSQSPSNKVTEKGKDVELRCDPISGHTALYWYRQSLGQGLEFLIYFQGNSAPDKSGLPSDRFSAERTGGSVSTLTIQRTQQEDSAVYLCASSLGLASETQYFGPGTRLLVL.

The V and J genes are TRBV15 and TRBJ2-1; weak D call: TRBD1 (5 bases). In germline, CDR1 is LNHNV, CDR2 YYDKDF (reference sequence). The CDR3 is 12 residues long. Trimming cost V 8 bases and J 12 bases, with 17 bases left between them. This CDR3 is CATRRGSSGQFF. The DNA for the CDR3 is TGTGCCACCCGTAGGGGTTCGTCTGGGCAGTTCTTC.

This clone was seen more than once but under ten times. V is TRBV2 and J is TRBJ2-1; 7 nucleotides agree with TRBD2. The J segment lost 5 bases and the V segment lost 8 bases, leaving 6 bases of the junction unmatched. This CDR3 spans 13 amino acids. Germline lookup yields CDR1 SNHLY and CDR2 FYNNEI. The CDR3 DNA follows: TGTGCCAGCCTGGGGGGGGAGAACAATGAGCAGTTCTTC. Amino acid sequence: CASLGGENNEQFF.

The chain recombines TRBV28 with TRBJ2-5; D possibly corresponds to TRBD1 (5 bases). Germline CDR1 MDHEN, CDR2 SYDVKM. The CDR3 length is 14 residues. The V end was cut by 2 bases, the J end by 2 bases, with 9 bases between. Here the CDR3 DNA reads TGTGCCAGCAGTTTAAGGAGACAGCAAGAGACCCAGTACTTC. As protein: CASSLRRQQETQYF.

The V and J genes are TRBV6-6 and TRBJ2-1, with 7 bases lining up with TRBD2. V lost 6 bases to trimming and J lost 1 base; unmatched junction nucleotides: 6. CDR3 length: 15 residues. Germline CDR1 and CDR2: MNHNY and SVGAGI (reference sequence). The CDR3 here is CASSEGRESYNEQFF. The CDR3 coding sequence is TGTGCCAGCAGCGAGGGGAGGGAATCCTACAATGAGCAGTTCTTC.

The chain has TRBV6-5 and TRBJ1-5, with D unclear. V was cut by 2 bases and J by 4 bases, with 15 bases left in between. The CDR3 covers 16 residues. Looked up from germline, CDR1 is MNHEY and CDR2 is SVGAGI. CDR3 DNA sequence: TGTGCCAGCAGTTACCCGCCCGGCAGGCAGAATCAGCCCCAGCATTTT. The encoded protein is CASSYPPGRQNQPQHF.

This chain links TRBV9 with TRBJ1-6, with D possibly matching TRBD1 (6 bases). There are 13 residues in the CDR3. Trimming stripped 0 bases from V and 13 bases from J, with 11 bases between. Germline CDR1 is SGDLS and CDR2 is YYNGEE. CDR3 nucleotides: TGTGCCAGCAGCGTAGACCAGGGGTCGCCCCTCCACTTT. This codes for CASSVDQGSPLHF.

The chain uses TRBV4-3 and TRBJ2-6, with TRBD1 as a possible D gene (6 bases). This CDR3 has 16 amino acids. The V and J ends lost 5 bases and 3 bases respectively, with 14 bases between them. From germline, CDR1 is LGHNA and CDR2 YSLEER. The CDR3 protein is CASSKGQGNGANVLTF. The CDR3 coding sequence is TGCGCCAGCAGCAAGGGTCAGGGGAATGGGGCCAACGTCCTGACTTTC.

The CDR3 DNA sequence: TGTGCCAGCAGCCTCAGGGGATTTGAAGCTTTCTTT. Protein sequence: CASSLRGFEAFF. The chain recombines TRBV7-2 with TRBJ1-1, with TRBD1 as a possible D gene (6 bases). Germline assignment: CDR1 SGHTA and CDR2 FQGNSA. V lost 5 bases to trimming and J lost 7 bases, with 11 bases between them. This CDR3 spans 12 amino acids.

The chain links TRBV5-4 to TRBJ2-7, with a possible D match to TRBD2 (5 bases). This CDR3 spans 15 amino acids. Germline V gene data show CDR1 as SGHNT and CDR2 as YYREEE (reference sequence). Trimming left V 4 bases short and J 3 bases short, with 17 bases between. The CDR3 loop is CASSPAGSLGYEQYF. CDR3 coding DNA: TGTGCCAGCAGCCCCGCGGGCAGTCTAGGCTACGAGCAGTACTTC.

This clone came up a few times. The chain joins TRBV30 to TRBJ1-1; 7 bases align to TRBD1. With V trimmed by 3 bases and J by 1 base, 2 bases remained unmatched. Germline lookup yields CDR1 GTSNPN and CDR2 SVGIG (reference sequence). CDR3 length: 13 residues. In DNA, the CDR3 is TGTGCCTGGAGCGGACAGGCGAACACTGAAGCTTTCTTT. As protein: CAWSGQANTEAFF.

CDR3 nucleotides: TGTGCCAGCAGCCGCGGTGGGGCCTACAATGAGCAGTTCTTC. This sequence encodes CASSRGGAYNEQFF. This chain uses TRBV7-2 with TRBJ2-1; the D is unclear. CDR3 size: 14 residues. From germline, CDR1 is SGHTA and CDR2 FQGNSA. Deletions cut 5 bases from V and 2 bases from J, with 10 bases between. The full variable domain, in which reference TRBV7-2 and TRBJ2-1 provide the parts outside the CDR3, is GAGVSQSPSNKVTEKGKDVELRCDPISGHTALYWYRQSLGQGLEFLIYFQGNSAPDKSGLPSDRFSAERTGGSVSTLTIQRTQQEDSAVYLCASSRGGAYNEQFFGPGTRLTVL.

This clone was recorded once. The CDR3 bases are TGTGGGTCGGGCAGCTCTGTTTCCTACGAGCAGTACTTC. Translating gives CGSGSSVSYEQYF. This sequence joins TRBV2 and TRBJ2-7; D not resolved. CDR3 length: 13 residues. CDR1 SNHLY and CDR2 FYNNEI come from the germline V gene.

In its sample, this clone was seen a few times. The rearrangement joins TRBV19 to TRBJ2-1; weak D call: TRBD1 (5 bases). This CDR3 has 12 residues. V was cut by 4 bases and J by 8 bases, with 9 bases left in between. CDR1 LNHDA and CDR2 SQIVND come from the germline V gene (reference sequence). The CDR3 protein is CASSTGIDEQFF. The CDR3 bases are TGTGCCAGTAGTACAGGGATCGATGAGCAGTTCTTC.